This TCR beta chain emerged from a study of PD-1 blockade in classical Hodgkin lymphoma. Study-level results: The origin of the repertoire differences remains undefined, with disease activity or prior therapy as possible causes. Newly diagnosed patients were said to have less baseline TCR diversity than healthy donors did.

Only in-frame clones appear in the TCRdb table, and some are missing; sequencing was by immunoSEQ multiplex PCR. Of more than 3,000 clones in the sample, roughly 84% are singletons; the top ten hold over 2.5%. Indicated time point: newly diagnosed, previously untreated cHL patient sample. Purification of CD4+ T cells from thawed PBMCs was performed via magnetic negative selection. Investigators turned to newly diagnosed, untreated classical Hodgkin lymphoma PBMCs for comparison. The length of the CDR3 is 15 residues. Germline CDR1 reads SGHKS; CDR2 reads YYEKEE (reference sequence). V lost 7 bases, J lost 0 bases, and 14 bases lay in between. A remark on this clone: Its antigen is as yet unknown.

The receptor comes from a human donor with classical Hodgkin lymphoma. Sequencing was performed on CD4+ T cells from blood. This chain connects TRBV5-5 to TRBJ2-1; D gene unclear. CDR3 sequence reads: CASLESSNSYNEQFF. CDR3 nucleotides: TGTGCCAGCTTAGAGTCCTCTAACTCCTACAATGAGCAGTTCTTC.